This TCR beta chain was profiled in a study of blood T cell repertoires in COVID-19. Study-wide background: Collection of acute and convalescent COVID-19 samples took place in the United States, Italy and Spain. T cells, B-cell-depleted T cells, or PBMCs provided the cDNA or gDNA that served as material.

This clone was recorded once. In the original workflow: By means of reference gene primer amplification, nucleated cell counts were estimated. Sequenced by immunoSEQ multiplex PCR; TCRdb stores in-frame clones only, minus some. From that table come the V and J calls and clone size; the DNA was used to work out D and trimming. Of about 53,000 clones listed, 80% to 90% were seen once; the top ten hold roughly 2.6%. The receptor was derived from a woman aged 55-69 years with acute or convalescent COVID-19. The sample taken for sequencing was peripheral blood.

CDR3 residues: CASSESDRGPRNTIYF. The CDR3 nucleotides read TGTGCCAGCAGTGAGTCTGACAGGGGGCCGCGAAACACCATATATTTT. V usage is TRBV6-1 and J usage is TRBJ1-3, with 10 bases identical to TRBD1. There are 16 residues in the CDR3. The trim removed 3 bases at V and 5 bases at J, leaving 7 bases unmatched. The germline CDR1 and CDR2 sequences are MNHNS and SASEGT.